The clone carrying this T cell receptor gamma chain was detected a few times. Its specificity is not known. The protein recorded in TCRdb matches a much larger clone and deviates from this DNA's translation at residue 4, suggesting a read error; the protein here is obtained by translating the DNA. Other nucleotide sequences from this sample produce the same CDR3. TCRdb reprocessed the multiplex PCR reads using CATT. The sample shows 30,000 or so gamma-chain clones, around 1.4% of them seen only once. Germline V CDR1 and CDR2: VTNTFY, YDVSTARD (reference sequence). The CDR3 sequence is 13 residues long. These data come from a study of γδ T cells in repeated Plasmodium falciparum infection. In the study overall: Donors were malaria-exposed Malian children or age- and gender-matched Australian children. Donors had four controlled P. falciparum NF54 infections over roughly 640 days. Study-wide findings and caveats: Vdelta2-negative gammadelta repertoires appeared less diverse and less shared in Malian than Australian children. Many TCRgamma sequences overlapped between individuals in stable Vgamma9/Vdelta2+ repertoires.

Bulk repertoires came from Vgamma9/Vdelta2+ or Vdelta2-negative gammadelta T cells flow-sorted from PBMC. The chain has TRGV3 and TRGJ1 or TRGJ2. TCRdb supplies no J gene; here it was assigned by aligning the nucleotide sequence to germline. The sample comprised gamma-delta T cells from blood. This sequence was found in a pool of human donors (malaria-infected and uninfected, not separated). CDR3 residues: CATRDYRYYKKLF. In DNA, the CDR3 is TGTGCCACCAGGGACTACAGGTATTATAAGAAACTCTTT.